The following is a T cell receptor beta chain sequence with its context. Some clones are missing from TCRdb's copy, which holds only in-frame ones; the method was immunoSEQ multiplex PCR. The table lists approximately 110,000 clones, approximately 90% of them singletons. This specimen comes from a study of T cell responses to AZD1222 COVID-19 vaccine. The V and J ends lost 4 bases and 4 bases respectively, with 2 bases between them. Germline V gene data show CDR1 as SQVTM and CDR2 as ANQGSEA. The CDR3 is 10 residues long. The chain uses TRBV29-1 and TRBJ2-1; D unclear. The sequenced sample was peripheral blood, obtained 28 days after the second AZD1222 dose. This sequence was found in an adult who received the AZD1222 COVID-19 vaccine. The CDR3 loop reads CSVAYNEQFF. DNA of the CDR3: TGCAGCGTTGCTTACAATGAGCAGTTCTTC.